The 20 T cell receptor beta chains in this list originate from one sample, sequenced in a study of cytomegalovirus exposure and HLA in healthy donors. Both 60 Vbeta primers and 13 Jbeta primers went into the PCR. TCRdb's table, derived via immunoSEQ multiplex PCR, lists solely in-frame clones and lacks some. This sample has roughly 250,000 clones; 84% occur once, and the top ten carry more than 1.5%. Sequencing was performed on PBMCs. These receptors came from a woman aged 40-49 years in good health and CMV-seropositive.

In nucleotides, the CDR3 is TGTGCCAGCAGGGGCAGGGCCACCGGGACCCAGTACTTC. Its translation: CASRGRATGTQYF. The chain joins TRBV28 to TRBJ2-5; D is perhaps TRBD1 (5 bases). The CDR3 is made up of 13 amino acids. Trimming removed 6 bases at V and 7 bases at J, with 15 bases between. Germline values: CDR1 MDHEN, CDR2 SYDVKM.

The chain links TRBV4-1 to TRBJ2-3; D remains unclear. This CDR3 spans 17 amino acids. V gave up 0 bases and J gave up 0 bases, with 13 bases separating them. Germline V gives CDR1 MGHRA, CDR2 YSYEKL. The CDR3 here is CASSQDWQRTSTDTQYF. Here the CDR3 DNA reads TGCGCCAGCAGCCAAGATTGGCAGCGTACTAGCACAGATACGCAGTATTTT.

CDR3 residues: CASSLGQGEETQYF. The CDR3 DNA is TGTGCCAGCAGCTTAGGACAGGGTGAAGAGACCCAGTACTTC. The chain links TRBV7-2 to TRBJ2-5, with 7 nucleotides matching TRBD1. V lost 1 base, J lost 3 bases, and 2 bases stayed unmatched. Looked up from germline, CDR1 is SGHTA and CDR2 is FQGNSA. The CDR3 is made up of 14 amino acids.

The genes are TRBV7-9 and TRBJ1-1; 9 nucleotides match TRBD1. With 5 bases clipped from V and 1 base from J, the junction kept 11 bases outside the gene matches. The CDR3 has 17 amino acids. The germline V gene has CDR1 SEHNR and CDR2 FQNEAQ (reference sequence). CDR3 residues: CASSIGTGYGPNTEAFF. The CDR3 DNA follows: TGTGCCAGCAGCATCGGGACAGGGTACGGACCGAACACTGAAGCTTTCTTT.

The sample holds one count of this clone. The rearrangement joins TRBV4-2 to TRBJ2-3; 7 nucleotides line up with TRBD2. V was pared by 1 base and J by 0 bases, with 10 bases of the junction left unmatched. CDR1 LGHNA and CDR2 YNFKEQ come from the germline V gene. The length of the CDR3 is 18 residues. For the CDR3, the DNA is TGTGCCAGCAGCCAAGCTTCTAGCGGAGAATCTAGCACAGATACGCAGTATTTT. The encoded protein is CASSQASSGESSTDTQYF.

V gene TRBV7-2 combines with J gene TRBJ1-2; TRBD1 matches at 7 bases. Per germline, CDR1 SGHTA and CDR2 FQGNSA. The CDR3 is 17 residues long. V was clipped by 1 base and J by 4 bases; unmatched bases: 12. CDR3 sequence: CASSLGVKGAGGYGYTF. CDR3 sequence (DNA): TGTGCCAGCAGCTTAGGGGTTAAGGGCGCAGGGGGCTATGGCTACACCTTC.

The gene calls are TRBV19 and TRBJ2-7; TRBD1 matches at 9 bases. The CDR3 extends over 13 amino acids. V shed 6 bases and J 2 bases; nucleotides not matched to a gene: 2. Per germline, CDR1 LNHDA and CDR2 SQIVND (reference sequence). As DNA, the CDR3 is TGTGCCAGTAGCGGACAGGGGACCTACGAGCAGTACTTC. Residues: CASSGQGTYEQYF.

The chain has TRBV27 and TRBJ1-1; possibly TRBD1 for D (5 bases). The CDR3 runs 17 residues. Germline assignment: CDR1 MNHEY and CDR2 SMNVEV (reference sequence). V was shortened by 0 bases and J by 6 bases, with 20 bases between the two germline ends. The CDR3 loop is CASSLSPSSSRVAEAFF. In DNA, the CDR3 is TGTGCCAGCAGTTTATCCCCCTCTTCCAGCAGGGTGGCTGAAGCTTTCTTT.

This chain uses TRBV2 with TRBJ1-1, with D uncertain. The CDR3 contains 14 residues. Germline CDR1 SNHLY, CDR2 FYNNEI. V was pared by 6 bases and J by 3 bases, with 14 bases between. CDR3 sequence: CASRPRLGDTEAFF. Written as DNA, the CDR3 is TGTGCCAGCAGGCCTAGGTTGGGTGACACTGAAGCTTTCTTT. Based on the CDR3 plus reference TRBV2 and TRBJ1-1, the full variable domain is EPEVTQTPSHQVTQMGQEVILRCVPISNHLYFYWYRQILGQKVEFLVSFYNNEISEKSEIFDDQFSVERPDGSNFTLKIRSTKLEDSAMYFCASRPRLGDTEAFFGQGTRLTVV.

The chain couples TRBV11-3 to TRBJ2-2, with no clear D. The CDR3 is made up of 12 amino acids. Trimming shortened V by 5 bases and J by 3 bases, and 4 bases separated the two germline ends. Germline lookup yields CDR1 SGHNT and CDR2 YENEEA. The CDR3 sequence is CASSPHTGELFF. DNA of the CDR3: TGTGCCAGCAGCCCTCACACCGGGGAGCTGTTTTTT.

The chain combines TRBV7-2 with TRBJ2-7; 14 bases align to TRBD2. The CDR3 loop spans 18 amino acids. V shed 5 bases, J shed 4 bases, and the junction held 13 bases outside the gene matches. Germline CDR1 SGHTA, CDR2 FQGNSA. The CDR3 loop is CASSTPGTSGSVPYEQYF. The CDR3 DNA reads TGTGCCAGCAGCACACCCGGGACTAGCGGGAGCGTACCTTACGAGCAGTACTTC. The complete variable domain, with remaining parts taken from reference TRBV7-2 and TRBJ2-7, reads GAGVSQSPSNKVTEKGKDVELRCDPISGHTALYWYRQSLGQGLEFLIYFQGNSAPDKSGLPSDRFSAERTGGSVSTLTIQRTQQEDSAVYLCASSTPGTSGSVPYEQYFGPGTRLTVT.

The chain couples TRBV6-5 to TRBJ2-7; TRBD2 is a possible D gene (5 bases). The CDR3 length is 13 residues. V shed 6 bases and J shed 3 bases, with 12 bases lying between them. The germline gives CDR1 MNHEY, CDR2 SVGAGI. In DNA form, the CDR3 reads TGTGCCAGCAGCTCTCCTGGGAGCTACGAGCAGTACTTC. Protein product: CASSSPGSYEQYF.

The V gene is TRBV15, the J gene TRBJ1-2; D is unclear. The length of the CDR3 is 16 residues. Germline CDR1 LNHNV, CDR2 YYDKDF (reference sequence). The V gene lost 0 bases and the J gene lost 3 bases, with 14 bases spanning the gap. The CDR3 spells CATSRELGRPYYGYTF. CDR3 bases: TGTGCCACCAGCAGAGAGCTTGGCAGGCCGTACTATGGCTACACCTTC.

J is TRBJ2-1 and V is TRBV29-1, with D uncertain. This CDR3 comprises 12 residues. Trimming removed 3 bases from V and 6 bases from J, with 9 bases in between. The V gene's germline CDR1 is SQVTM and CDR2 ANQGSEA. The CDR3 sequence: CSVEVGSNEQFF. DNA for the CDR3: TGCAGCGTTGAGGTTGGTAGCAATGAGCAGTTCTTC.

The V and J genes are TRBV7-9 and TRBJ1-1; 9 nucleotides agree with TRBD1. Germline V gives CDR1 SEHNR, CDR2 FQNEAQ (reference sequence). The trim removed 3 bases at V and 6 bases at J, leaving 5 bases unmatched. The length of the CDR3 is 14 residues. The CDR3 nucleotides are TGTGCCAGCAGCTTGGACAGGGGTACGGCTGAAGCTTTCTTT. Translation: CASSLDRGTAEAFF.

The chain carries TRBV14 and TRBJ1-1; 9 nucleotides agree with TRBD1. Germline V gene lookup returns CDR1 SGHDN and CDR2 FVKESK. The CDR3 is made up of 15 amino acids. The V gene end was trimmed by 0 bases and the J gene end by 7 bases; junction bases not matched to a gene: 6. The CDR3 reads CASSQDLGTGFEAFF. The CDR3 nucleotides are TGTGCCAGCAGCCAAGATCTCGGGACAGGGTTTGAAGCTTTCTTT.

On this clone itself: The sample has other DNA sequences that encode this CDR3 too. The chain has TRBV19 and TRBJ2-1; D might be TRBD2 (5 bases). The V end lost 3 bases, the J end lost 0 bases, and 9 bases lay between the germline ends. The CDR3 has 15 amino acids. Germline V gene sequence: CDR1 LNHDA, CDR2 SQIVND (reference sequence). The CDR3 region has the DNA TGTGCCAGTAGTATCGAGCGGAGCTCCTACAATGAGCAGTTCTTC. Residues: CASSIERSSYNEQFF.

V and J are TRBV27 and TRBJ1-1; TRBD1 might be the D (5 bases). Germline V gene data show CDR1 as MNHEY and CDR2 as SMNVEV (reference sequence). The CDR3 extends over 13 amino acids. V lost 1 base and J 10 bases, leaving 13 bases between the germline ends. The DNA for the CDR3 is TGTGCCAGCAGTTTATTCTCTGGGGCTTCAGCTTTCTTT. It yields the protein CASSLFSGASAFF.

CDR3 sequence: CASRRGGNQPQHF. The CDR3 bases are TGTGCCAGCAGGCGGGGAGGCAATCAGCCCCAGCATTTT. The chain recombines TRBV28 with TRBJ1-5; D is undetermined. Germline V gene lookup returns CDR1 MDHEN and CDR2 SYDVKM. The V gene lost 6 bases and the J gene lost 2 bases, with 8 bases spanning the gap. This CDR3 is built from 13 residues. The whole variable domain, filled in from reference TRBV28 and TRBJ1-5, reads DVKVTQSSRYLVKRTGEKVFLECVQDMDHENMFWYRQDPGLGLRLIYFSYDVKMKEKGDIPEGYSVSREKKERFSLILESASTNQTSMYLCASRRGGNQPQHFGDGTRLSIL.

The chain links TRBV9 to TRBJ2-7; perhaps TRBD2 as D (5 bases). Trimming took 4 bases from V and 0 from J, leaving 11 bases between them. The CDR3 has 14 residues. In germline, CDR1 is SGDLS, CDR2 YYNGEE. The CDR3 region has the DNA TGTGCCAGCAGCCCAGGACTGACCTCCTACGAGCAGTACTTC. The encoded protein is CASSPGLTSYEQYF.